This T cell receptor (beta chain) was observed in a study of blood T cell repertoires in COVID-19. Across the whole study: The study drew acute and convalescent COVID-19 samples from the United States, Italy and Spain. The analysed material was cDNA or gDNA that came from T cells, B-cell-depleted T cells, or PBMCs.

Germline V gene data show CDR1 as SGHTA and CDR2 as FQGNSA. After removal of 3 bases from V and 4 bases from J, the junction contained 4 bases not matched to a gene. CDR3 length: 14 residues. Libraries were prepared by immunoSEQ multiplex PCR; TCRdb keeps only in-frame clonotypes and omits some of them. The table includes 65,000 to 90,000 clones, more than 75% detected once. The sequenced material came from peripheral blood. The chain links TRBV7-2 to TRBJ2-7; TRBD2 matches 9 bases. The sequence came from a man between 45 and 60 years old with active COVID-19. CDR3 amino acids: CASSLGTSYYEQYF. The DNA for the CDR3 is TGTGCCAGCAGCTTGGGGACTAGCTATTACGAGCAGTACTTC.